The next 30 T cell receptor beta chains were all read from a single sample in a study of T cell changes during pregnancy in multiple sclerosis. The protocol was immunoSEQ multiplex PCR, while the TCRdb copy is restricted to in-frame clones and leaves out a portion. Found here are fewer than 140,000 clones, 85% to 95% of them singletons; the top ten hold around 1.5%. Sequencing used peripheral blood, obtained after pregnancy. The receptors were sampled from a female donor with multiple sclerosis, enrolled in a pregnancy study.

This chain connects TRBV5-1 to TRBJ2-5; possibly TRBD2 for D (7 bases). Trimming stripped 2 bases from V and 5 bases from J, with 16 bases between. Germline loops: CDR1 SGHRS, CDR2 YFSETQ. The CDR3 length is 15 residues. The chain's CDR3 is CASSFVRGRGETQYF. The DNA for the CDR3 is TGCGCCAGCAGCTTCGTCCGGGGGCGGGGGGAGACCCAGTACTTC.

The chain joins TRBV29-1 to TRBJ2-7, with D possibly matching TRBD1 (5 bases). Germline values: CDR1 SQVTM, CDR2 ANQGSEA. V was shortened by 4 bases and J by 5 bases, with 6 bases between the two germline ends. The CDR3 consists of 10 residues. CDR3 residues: CSVVRDEQYF. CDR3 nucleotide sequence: TGCAGCGTTGTCAGGGACGAGCAGTACTTC.

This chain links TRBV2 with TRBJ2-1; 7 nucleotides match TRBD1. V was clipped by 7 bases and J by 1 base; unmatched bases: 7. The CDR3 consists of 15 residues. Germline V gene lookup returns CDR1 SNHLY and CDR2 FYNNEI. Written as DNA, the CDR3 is TGTGCCAGCACCCTAGACAGGGCATCCTACAATGAGCAGTTCTTC. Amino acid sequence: CASTLDRASYNEQFF.

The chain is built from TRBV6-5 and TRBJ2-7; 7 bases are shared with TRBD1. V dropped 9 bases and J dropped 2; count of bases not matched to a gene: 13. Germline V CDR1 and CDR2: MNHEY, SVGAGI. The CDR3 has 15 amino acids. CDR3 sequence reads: CASLPNRDRTYEQYF. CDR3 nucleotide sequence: TGTGCCAGTCTTCCCAACCGGGACAGAACCTACGAGCAGTACTTC.

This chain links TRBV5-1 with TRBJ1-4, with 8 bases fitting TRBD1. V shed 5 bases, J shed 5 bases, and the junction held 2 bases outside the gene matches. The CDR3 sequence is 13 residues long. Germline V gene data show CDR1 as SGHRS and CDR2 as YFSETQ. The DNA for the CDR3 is TGCGCCAGCAGTAGGGACAGGAATGAAAAACTGTTTTTT. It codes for CASSRDRNEKLFF.

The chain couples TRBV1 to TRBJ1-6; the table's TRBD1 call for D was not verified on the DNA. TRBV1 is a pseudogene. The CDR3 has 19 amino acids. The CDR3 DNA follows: TGCACCAGCAGCCAAGGGGTGATAGGGGTGCTCTCCTATAATTCACCCCTCCACTTT. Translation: CTSSQGVIGVLSYNSPLHF.

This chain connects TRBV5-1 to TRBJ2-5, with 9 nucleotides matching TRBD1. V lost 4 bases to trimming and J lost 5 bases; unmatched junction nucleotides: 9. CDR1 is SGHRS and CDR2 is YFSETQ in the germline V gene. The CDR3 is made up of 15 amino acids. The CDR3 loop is CASSNPGQGLETQYF. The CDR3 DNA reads TGCGCCAGCAGCAATCCGGGACAGGGACTCGAGACCCAGTACTTC.

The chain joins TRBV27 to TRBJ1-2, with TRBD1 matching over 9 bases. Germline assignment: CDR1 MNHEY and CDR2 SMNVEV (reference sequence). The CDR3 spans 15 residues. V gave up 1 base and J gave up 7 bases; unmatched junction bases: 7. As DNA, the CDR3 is TGTGCCAGCAGTTTATATGGGACAGGGAGGGGTGGCTACACCTTC. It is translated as CASSLYGTGRGGYTF.

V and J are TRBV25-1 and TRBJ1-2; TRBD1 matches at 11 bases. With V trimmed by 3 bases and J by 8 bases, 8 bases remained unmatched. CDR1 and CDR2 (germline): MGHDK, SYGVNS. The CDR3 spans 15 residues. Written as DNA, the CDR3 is TGTGCCAGCAGTGACCCAGGACAGGGGGCAAAAGGCTACACCTTC. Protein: CASSDPGQGAKGYTF.

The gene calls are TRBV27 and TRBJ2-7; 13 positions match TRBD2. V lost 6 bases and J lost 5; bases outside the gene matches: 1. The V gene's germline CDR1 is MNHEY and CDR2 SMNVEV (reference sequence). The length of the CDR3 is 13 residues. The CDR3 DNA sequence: TGTGCCAGCAGGACTAGCGGGGGGCACGAGCAGTACTTC. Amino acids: CASRTSGGHEQYF.

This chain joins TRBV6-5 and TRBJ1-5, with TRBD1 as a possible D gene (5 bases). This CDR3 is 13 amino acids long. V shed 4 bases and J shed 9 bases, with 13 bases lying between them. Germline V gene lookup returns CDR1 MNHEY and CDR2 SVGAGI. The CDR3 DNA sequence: TGTGCCAGCAGTTCCGACAGAATACGGCCCCAGCATTTT. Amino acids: CASSSDRIRPQHF.

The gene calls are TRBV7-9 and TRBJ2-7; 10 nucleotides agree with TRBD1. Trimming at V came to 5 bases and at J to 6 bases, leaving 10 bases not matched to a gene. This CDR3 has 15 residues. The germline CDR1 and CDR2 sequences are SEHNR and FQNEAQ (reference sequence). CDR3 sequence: CASSGGQGGKGEQYF. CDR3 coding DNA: TGTGCCAGCAGCGGAGGACAGGGGGGGAAAGGCGAGCAGTACTTC.

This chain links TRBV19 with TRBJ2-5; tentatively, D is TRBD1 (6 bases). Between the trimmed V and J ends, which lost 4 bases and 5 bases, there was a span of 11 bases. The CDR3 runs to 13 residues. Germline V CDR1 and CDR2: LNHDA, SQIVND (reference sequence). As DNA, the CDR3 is TGTGCCAGTAGTACACAGGGCAGGGAGACCCAGTACTTC. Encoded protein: CASSTQGRETQYF.

The CDR3 region is CASSTGQGNEQFF. CDR3 coding DNA: TGTGCCAGCAGCACGGGACAGGGCAATGAGCAGTTCTTC. The chain couples TRBV5-4 to TRBJ2-1; 9 nucleotides align to TRBD1. The CDR3 contains 13 residues. V shed 4 bases, J shed 6 bases, and the junction held 2 bases outside the gene matches. Germline CDR1 is SGHNT and CDR2 is YYREEE (reference sequence).

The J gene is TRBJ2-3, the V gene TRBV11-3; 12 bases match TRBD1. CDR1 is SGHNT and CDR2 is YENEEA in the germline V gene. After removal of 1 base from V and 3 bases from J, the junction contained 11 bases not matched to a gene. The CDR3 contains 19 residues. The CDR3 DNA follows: TGTGCCAGCAGCTTAGGACGGGGACAGGGGGCAGTTTGGACAGATACGCAGTATTTT. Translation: CASSLGRGQGAVWTDTQYF.

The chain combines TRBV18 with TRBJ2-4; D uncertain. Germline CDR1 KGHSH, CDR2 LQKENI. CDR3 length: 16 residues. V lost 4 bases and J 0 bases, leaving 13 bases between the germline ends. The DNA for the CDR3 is TGTGCCAGCTCACTTACAGAGTCTCTAGCCAAAAACATTCAGTACTTC. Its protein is CASSLTESLAKNIQYF.

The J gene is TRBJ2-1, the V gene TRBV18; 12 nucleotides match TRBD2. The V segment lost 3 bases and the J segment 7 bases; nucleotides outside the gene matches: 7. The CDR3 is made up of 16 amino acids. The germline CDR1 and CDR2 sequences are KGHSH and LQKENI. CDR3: CASSPTTSGSRNEQFF. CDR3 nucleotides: TGTGCCAGCTCACCCACGACTAGCGGGAGTAGGAATGAGCAGTTCTTC.

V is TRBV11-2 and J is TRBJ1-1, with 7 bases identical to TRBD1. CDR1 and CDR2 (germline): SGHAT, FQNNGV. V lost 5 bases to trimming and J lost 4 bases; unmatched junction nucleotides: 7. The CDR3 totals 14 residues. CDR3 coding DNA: TGTGCCAGCAGCCGCAACAGGGGTCTCACTGAAGCTTTCTTT. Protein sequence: CASSRNRGLTEAFF. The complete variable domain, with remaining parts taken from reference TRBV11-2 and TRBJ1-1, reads EAGVAQSPRYKIIEKRQSVAFWCNPISGHATLYWYQQILGQGPKLLIQFQNNGVVDDSQLPKDRFSAERLKGVDSTLKIQPAKLEDSAVYLCASSRNRGLTEAFFGQGTRLTVV.

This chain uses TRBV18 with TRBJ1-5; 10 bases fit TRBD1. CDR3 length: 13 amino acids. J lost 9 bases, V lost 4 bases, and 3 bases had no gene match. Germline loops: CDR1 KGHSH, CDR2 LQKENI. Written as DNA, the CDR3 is TGTGCCAGCTCACGGACAGGGGGACGGCCCCAGCATTTT. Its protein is CASSRTGGRPQHF.

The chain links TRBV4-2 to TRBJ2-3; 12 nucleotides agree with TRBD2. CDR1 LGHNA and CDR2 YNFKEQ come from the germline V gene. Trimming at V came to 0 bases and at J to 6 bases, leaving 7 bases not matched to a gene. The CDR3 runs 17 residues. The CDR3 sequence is CASSQDGLAGGADTQYF. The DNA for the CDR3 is TGTGCCAGCAGCCAAGATGGGCTAGCGGGAGGGGCTGATACGCAGTATTTT.

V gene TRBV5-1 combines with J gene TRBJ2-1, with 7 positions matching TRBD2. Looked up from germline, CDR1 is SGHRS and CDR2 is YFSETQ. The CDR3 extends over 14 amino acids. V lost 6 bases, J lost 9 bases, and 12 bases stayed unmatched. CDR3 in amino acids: CASTAAGEVGEQFF. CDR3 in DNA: TGCGCCAGCACGGCGGCGGGAGAGGTTGGTGAGCAGTTCTTC.

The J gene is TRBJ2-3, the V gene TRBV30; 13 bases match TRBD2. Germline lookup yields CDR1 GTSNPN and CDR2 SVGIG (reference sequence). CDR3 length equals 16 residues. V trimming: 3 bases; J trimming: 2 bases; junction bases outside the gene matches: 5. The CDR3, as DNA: TGTGCCTGGAGGAAAGGACTAGCGGGAGTCACAGATACGCAGTATTTT. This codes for CAWRKGLAGVTDTQYF.

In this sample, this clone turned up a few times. CDR3 in amino acids: CASLSTADLYGYTF. The CDR3 DNA follows: TGTGCCAGCCTGTCCACAGCGGACCTCTATGGCTACACCTTC. This sequence joins TRBV6-6 and TRBJ1-2; D is unclear. From germline, CDR1 is MNHNY and CDR2 SVGAGI (reference sequence). The V end was cut by 8 bases, the J end by 4 bases, with 17 bases between. This CDR3 spans 14 amino acids.

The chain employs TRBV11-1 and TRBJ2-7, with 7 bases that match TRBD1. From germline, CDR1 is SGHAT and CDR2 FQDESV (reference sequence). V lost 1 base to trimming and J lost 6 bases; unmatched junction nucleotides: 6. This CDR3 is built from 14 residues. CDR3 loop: CASSLGQGRFEQYF. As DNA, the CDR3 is TGTGCCAGCAGCTTAGGACAGGGCAGGTTCGAGCAGTACTTC.

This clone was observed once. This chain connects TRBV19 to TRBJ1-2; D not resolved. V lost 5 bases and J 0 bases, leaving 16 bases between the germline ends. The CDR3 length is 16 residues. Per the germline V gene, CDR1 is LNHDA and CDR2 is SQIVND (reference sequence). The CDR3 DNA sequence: TGTGCCAGTAGTGTGTCCGGGAGACCAACTAACTATGGCTACACCTTC. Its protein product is CASSVSGRPTNYGYTF.

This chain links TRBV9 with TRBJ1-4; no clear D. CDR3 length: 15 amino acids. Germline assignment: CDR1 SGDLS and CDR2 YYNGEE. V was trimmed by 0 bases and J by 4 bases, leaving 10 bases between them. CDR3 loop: CASSVATGYNEKLFF. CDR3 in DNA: TGTGCCAGCAGCGTAGCAACGGGTTATAATGAAAAACTGTTTTTT.

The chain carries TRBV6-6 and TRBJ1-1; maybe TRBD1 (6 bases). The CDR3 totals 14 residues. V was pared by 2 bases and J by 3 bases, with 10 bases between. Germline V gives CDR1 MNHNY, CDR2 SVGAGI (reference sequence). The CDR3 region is CASSYREGDTEAFF. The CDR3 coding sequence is TGTGCCAGCAGTTACAGGGAGGGGGACACTGAAGCTTTCTTT.

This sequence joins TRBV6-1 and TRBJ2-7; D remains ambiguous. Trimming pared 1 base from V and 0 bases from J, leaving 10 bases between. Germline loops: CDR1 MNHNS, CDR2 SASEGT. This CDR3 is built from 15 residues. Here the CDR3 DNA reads TGTGCCAGCAGTGAAGGCGCTGTGAGCTCCTACGAGCAGTACTTC. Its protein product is CASSEGAVSSYEQYF.

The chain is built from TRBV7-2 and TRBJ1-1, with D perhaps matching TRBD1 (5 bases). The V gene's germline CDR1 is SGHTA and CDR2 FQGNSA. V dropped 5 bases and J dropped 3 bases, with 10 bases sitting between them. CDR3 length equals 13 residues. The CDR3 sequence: CASSIQGYTEAFF. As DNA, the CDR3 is TGTGCCAGCAGCATCCAGGGTTACACTGAAGCTTTCTTT.

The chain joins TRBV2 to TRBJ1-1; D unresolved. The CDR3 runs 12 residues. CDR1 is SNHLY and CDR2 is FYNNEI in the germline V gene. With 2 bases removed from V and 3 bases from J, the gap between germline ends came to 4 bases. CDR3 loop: CASSERYTEAFF. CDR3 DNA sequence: TGTGCCAGCAGTGAACGTTACACTGAAGCTTTCTTT.